This T cell receptor (beta chain) came from a study of T cell responses to AZD1222 COVID-19 vaccine. The study, taken as a whole, reports: Regions left unmutated in variants are reportedly the target of nearly half of spike-specific TCRs.

TCRdb's table, derived via immunoSEQ multiplex PCR, lists solely in-frame clones and lacks some. In the table there are approximately 180,000 clones, around 90% of which are singletons. In germline, CDR1 is MNHEY, CDR2 SVGAGI. The CDR3 loop spans 15 amino acids. The ends lost 8 bases at V and 5 bases at J; junction bases unmatched: 10. Regarding this clone: The antigen is unknown.

The sample was peripheral blood, taken on day 0 of AZD1222 vaccination. This receptor was taken from an adult in good health. The rearrangement joins TRBV6-5 to TRBJ2-2; TRBD1 aligns across 8 bases. The CDR3 sequence is CASGPTGALTGELFF. CDR3 DNA sequence: TGTGCCAGCGGCCCGACAGGGGCTTTGACCGGGGAGCTGTTTTTT.